Listed below are T cell receptor beta chains from one sample, sequenced in a study of control samples from healthy donors and cancer patients. Profiling relied on immunoSEQ multiplex PCR, and the TCRdb table lists in-frame clones only, not all of them. Altogether 350,000 to 450,000 clones are present, 90% being singletons, with the ten largest covering about 6.3%. Sequencing was done on a sample of PBMCs. The receptors come from a man aged 35 to 55 with head and neck cancer. Both conserved end residues are part of each CDR3. D genes are given only for firm matches. Only some rows state a clone size, as once, few, many or a class for expanded clones.

cdr3_aa cdr3_nt d_call clone_size j_call v_call
CASSQYRDRGTGELFF TGTGCCAGCAGCCAATACCGGGACAGGGGGACCGGGGAGCTGTTTTTT TRBD1 once TRBJ2-2 TRBV3-1/TRBV3-2
CASSLMGVQETQYF TGTGCCAGCAGTTTGATGGGTGTGCAAGAGACCCAGTACTTC NA few TRBJ2-5 TRBV28
CASREVGQGYGSPLHF TGTGCCAGCAGAGAGGTGGGACAGGGGTATGGTTCACCCCTCCACTTT TRBD1 NA TRBJ1-6 TRBV3-1/TRBV3-2
CASSVAGAGGGETQYF TGTGCCAGCAGCGTAGCAGGCGCAGGGGGCGGAGAGACCCAGTACTTC TRBD1 NA TRBJ2-5 TRBV9
CASGPPSRYGQETQYF TGTGCTAGTGGACCGCCTTCAAGGTATGGGCAAGAGACCCAGTACTTC NA NA TRBJ2-5 TRBV12-5
CASSPDIAGAGYNEQFF TGTGCCAGCAGTCCCGATATAGCGGGAGCTGGCTACAATGAGCAGTTCTTC TRBD2 NA TRBJ2-1 TRBV6-6
CASSLAAGGLNIQYF TGTGCCAGCAGTTTAGCGGCAGGCGGATTAAACATTCAGTACTTC NA NA TRBJ2-4 TRBV27
CASSLTGTSGRGKYF TGTGCCAGCAGTCTCACGGGGACTAGCGGGAGGGGGAAGTATTTT TRBD2 NA TRBJ2-3 TRBV28
CASSLEGLVQFF TGCGCCAGCAGCTTGGAGGGGTTGGTGCAGTTCTTC NA NA TRBJ2-1 TRBV5-1
CASTETNEVTEAFF TGTGCCAGCACCGAAACTAATGAGGTAACTGAAGCTTTCTTT NA NA TRBJ1-1 TRBV7-9
CASSHPTLEQYF TGTGCCAGCAGCCACCCGACTCTCGAGCAGTACTTC NA NA TRBJ2-7 TRBV7-9
CASSISRGGNEKLFF TGCGCCAGCAGCATTTCCAGGGGGGGTAATGAAAAACTGTTTTTT TRBD1 NA TRBJ1-4 TRBV5-1
CASTARPVPNTEAFF TGTGCCAGCACCGCCCGGCCGGTCCCTAACACTGAAGCTTTCTTT NA NA TRBJ1-1 TRBV28
CASSSGQGPITGDTQYF TGTGCCAGCAGCTCCGGACAGGGACCTATTACGGGAGATACGCAGTATTTT TRBD1 NA TRBJ2-3 TRBV7-3
CSVEGLQATGELFF TGCAGCGTTGAAGGTCTGCAGGCCACCGGGGAGCTGTTTTTT NA NA TRBJ2-2 TRBV29-1
CASSLGPGSSSYEQYF TGTGCCAGCAGCCTAGGCCCTGGGAGTAGCTCCTACGAGCAGTACTTC NA NA TRBJ2-7 TRBV11-2
CASSVGLGATNEKLFF TGTGCCAGCAGTGTCGGCTTGGGGGCAACTAATGAAAAACTGTTTTTT NA NA TRBJ1-4 TRBV6-1
CASSCPSRGAGELFF TGTGCCAGCAGCTGCCCGTCCCGGGGCGCCGGGGAGCTGTTTTTT NA NA TRBJ2-2 TRBV21-1
CASSGLSSGNTIYF TGTGCCAGCAGCGGGTTGAGCTCTGGAAACACCATATATTTT NA NA TRBJ1-3 TRBV9
CASSPRLADYEQYF TGTGCCAGCAGCCCTAGACTAGCGGACTACGAGCAGTACTTC TRBD2 NA TRBJ2-7 TRBV9
CASGVSSYNSPLHF TGTGCTAGTGGTGTATCCTCCTATAATTCACCCCTCCACTTT NA NA TRBJ1-6 TRBV12-5
CASSQTGVGYTF TGTGCCAGCAGCCAAACAGGGGTTGGCTACACCTTC TRBD1 NA TRBJ1-2 TRBV12-3/TRBV12-4
CASFRDRDNSPLHF TGTGCCAGCTTCCGGGACAGGGACAATTCACCCCTCCACTTT TRBD1 NA TRBJ1-6 TRBV5-6